This T cell receptor (beta chain) was recovered during a study of shared T cell receptors in the human thymus. Trimming cost V 0 bases and J 8 bases, with 23 bases left between them. The germline CDR1 and CDR2 sequences are SGDLS and YYNGEE. The CDR3 loop spans 17 amino acids. The protocol was immunoSEQ multiplex PCR, while the TCRdb copy is restricted to in-frame clones and leaves out a portion. Of around 65,000 clones listed, more than 90% are singletons. The TCR originated in a human donor. The chain has TRBV9 and TRBJ1-2, with a tentative D call TRBD1 (6 bases). Sequences were obtained from thymocytes. The CDR3 loop is CASSVADKFCFGGGYTF. CDR3 nucleotide sequence: TGTGCCAGCAGCGTAGCTGACAAATTTTGTTTTGGGGGCGGCTACACCTTC.